The source of this T cell receptor beta chain is a study of chemoradiotherapy in HPV16-positive cancers. Assay: immunoSEQ multiplex PCR; the TCRdb copy retains only in-frame clones and omits some. Of approximately 9,800 clones listed, about 91% are singletons. Looked up from germline, CDR1 is MNHEY and CDR2 is SMNVEV (reference sequence). V lost 6 bases to trimming and J lost 6 bases, with 15 bases between them. The CDR3 loop spans 14 amino acids. The receptor was isolated from a human donor with HPV-associated anogenital cancer. Sequenced here: blood, sampled from a patient who underwent chemoradiotherapy. The chain recombines TRBV27 with TRBJ1-5; D is ambiguous. CDR3 protein: CASSSSIRSQPQHF. For the CDR3, the DNA is TGTGCCAGCAGCTCTTCTATAAGGAGTCAGCCCCAGCATTTT.